The present T cell receptor (beta chain) was sequenced within a study of blood T cell repertoires in COVID-19. Study-level background: Whether acute or convalescent, the COVID-19 samples came from the United States, Italy and Spain.

The germline V gene encodes CDR1 MNHEY and CDR2 SMNVEV (reference sequence). Trimming removed 4 bases from V and 4 bases from J; junction bases left unmatched: 6. This CDR3 region has 15 residues. The method was immunoSEQ multiplex PCR; TCRdb's version includes in-frame clones alone and lacks a portion of them. The sample gives 300,000 to 400,000 clones, about 89% of which show up once; roughly 6% is in the top ten. Patients of the Seattle cohort, enrolled during active infection, were followed longitudinally. Sequenced input: peripheral blood. This chain links TRBV27 with TRBJ1-2; TRBD1 agrees at 10 bases. This TCR was recovered from a woman aged 45 to 65 with COVID-19, enrolled during active disease. For the CDR3, the DNA is TGTGCCAGCAGTTCCCCTCGGACAGGGGGCTATGGCTACACCTTC. Translation: CASSSPRTGGYGYTF.